This is a list of T cell receptor beta chains from one sample in a study of blood T cell repertoires in COVID-19. Clones were sequenced by immunoSEQ multiplex PCR, and TCRdb holds only the in-frame ones, with some missing. The repertoire holds hundreds of thousands of clones, around 87% seen once, with nearly 6.5% in the top ten. Input material: peripheral blood. The receptors come from a woman in her fifties or sixties with COVID-19, enrolled during active disease. Each CDR3 is given with its conserved first and last residue. The D gene is left open where the match is weak. Clone size is stated in some rows and not others, as once, few, many or a class when expanded.

D gene: TRBD1; clone size: -; J gene: TRBJ2-3; V gene: TRBV5-1; CDR3 DNA: TGCGCCAGCAGCCCGACCGGGACAGGGGGTTTCGCCACAGATACGCAGTATTTT; CDR3 protein: CASSPTGTGGFATDTQYF
D gene: TRBD1; clone size: -; J gene: TRBJ1-5; V gene: TRBV18; CDR3 DNA: TGTGCCAGCTCACCGGACAGGGAAACCCAGCCCCAGCATTTT; CDR3 protein: CASSPDRETQPQHF
D gene: -; clone size: -; J gene: TRBJ2-5; V gene: TRBV4-2; CDR3 DNA: TGTGCCAGCAGCCCCCGAGACGGGAGTCTTCAAGAGACCCAGTACTTC; CDR3 protein: CASSPRDGSLQETQYF
D gene: -; clone size: once; J gene: TRBJ1-6; V gene: TRBV5-8; CDR3 DNA: TGTGCCAGCAGCCTACGGACCCTAGGGGATTTTAATTCACCCCTCCACTTT; CDR3 protein: CASSLRTLGDFNSPLHF
D gene: -; clone size: -; J gene: TRBJ2-5; V gene: TRBV6-1; CDR3 DNA: TGTGCCAGCAGTGGCCGATTGGCAGGGGCCCAAGAGACCCAGTACTTC; CDR3 protein: CASSGRLAGAQETQYF
D gene: -; clone size: -; J gene: TRBJ2-3; V gene: TRBV5-1; CDR3 DNA: TGCGCCAGCAGCTTGTGGCCAGGGGCGGAGGTGACAGATACGCAGTATTTT; CDR3 protein: CASSLWPGAEVTDTQYF
D gene: -; clone size: -; J gene: TRBJ2-1; V gene: TRBV7-9; CDR3 DNA: TGTGCCAGCAGCTTCCTACGCGATGAGCAGTTCTTC; CDR3 protein: CASSFLRDEQFF
D gene: TRBD2; clone size: -; J gene: TRBJ2-2; V gene: TRBV6-6; CDR3 DNA: TGTGCCAGCAGTTCTAGCGGCACCGGGGAGCTGTTTTTT; CDR3 protein: CASSSSGTGELFF
D gene: TRBD2; clone size: -; J gene: TRBJ2-5; V gene: TRBV11-2; CDR3 DNA: TGTGCCAGCAGCCAAAACTCAGCGGGAGGAGTAGAGACCCAGTACTTC; CDR3 protein: CASSQNSAGGVETQYF
D gene: TRBD1; clone size: -; J gene: TRBJ2-5; V gene: TRBV18; CDR3 DNA: TGTGCCAGCTCACCCCCGGACAGGGGGCGAGAGACCCAGTACTTC; CDR3 protein: CASSPPDRGRETQYF
D gene: -; clone size: once; J gene: TRBJ1-2; V gene: TRBV30; CDR3 DNA: TGTGCCTGGAGTTCCTTCCAGGGGTTTTATGGCTACACCTTC; CDR3 protein: CAWSSFQGFYGYTF
D gene: TRBD2; clone size: -; J gene: TRBJ2-3; V gene: TRBV19; CDR3 DNA: TGTGCCAGTAGCGGGAGCGGGAGCAGTCTTAGCACAGATACGCAGTATTTT; CDR3 protein: CASSGSGSSLSTDTQYF
D gene: -; clone size: -; J gene: TRBJ1-1; V gene: TRBV18; CDR3 DNA: TGTGCCAGCTCCCCGAGTAGGCAGACGGGGACTGAAGCTTTCTTT; CDR3 protein: CASSPSRQTGTEAFF
D gene: TRBD2; clone size: -; J gene: TRBJ2-3; V gene: TRBV4-2; CDR3 DNA: TGTGCCAGCAGCCAAGTTCGGACTAGCGGCCTTGGCACAGATACGCAGTATTTT; CDR3 protein: CASSQVRTSGLGTDTQYF
D gene: TRBD1; clone size: -; J gene: TRBJ1-3; V gene: TRBV2; CDR3 DNA: TGTGCCAGCAGTGCCGGGACAGGCGCCATCTCTGGAAACACCATATATTTT; CDR3 protein: CASSAGTGAISGNTIYF
D gene: TRBD2; clone size: -; J gene: TRBJ2-2; V gene: TRBV2; CDR3 DNA: TGTGCCAAACAAAAAGGGAGGGGAACCACCGGGGAGCTGTTTTTT; CDR3 protein: CAKQKGRGTTGELFF